The text below deals with one TCR beta chain. The antigen is undetermined. This sample's time point: cycle 4 day 1 (C4D1), after 5 to 7 weeks of nivolumab. Relapse was seen in all patients after autologous stem cell transplantation, and brentuximab vedotin exposure was variable. This sample stems from a study of PD-1 blockade in classical Hodgkin lymphoma. The overall study: Every 2 weeks, patients had 3 mg/kg nivolumab intravenously.

Produced via immunoSEQ multiplex PCR; TCRdb's table is partial and in-frame only. The repertoire has nearly 50,000 clones, under 80% of them found once; the top ten carry about an eighth. Study outcomes and limitations: Repertoire difference causes, possibly disease activity or prior therapy, remain undefined. A significant rise in TCR diversity by C4D1 was seen for CD4+ but not CD8+ cells. Complete responders showed a baseline diversity that resembled the diversity of newly diagnosed patients.

This receptor was obtained from a human donor with classical Hodgkin lymphoma. The input for sequencing was peripheral blood mononuclear cells (PBMCs), taken before the fourth cycle of nivolumab.

The CDR3 region is CASRTGGYAKNIQYF. CDR3 nucleotide sequence: TGTGCCAGCAGGACAGGGGGCTACGCCAAAAACATTCAGTACTTC. The genes are TRBV6-1 and TRBJ2-4; the match to TRBD1 covers 10 bases. The CDR3 loop spans 15 amino acids. V lost 6 bases, J lost 1 base, and 3 bases stayed unmatched. In germline, CDR1 is MNHNS, CDR2 SASEGT.